This is a list of T cell receptor beta chains from one sample in a study of cytomegalovirus exposure and HLA in healthy donors. Libraries were prepared by immunoSEQ multiplex PCR; TCRdb keeps only in-frame clonotypes and omits some of them. The data hold fewer than 95,000 clones, with roughly 79% observed a single time. The sequencing input was PBMCs. Receptors originate from a man aged 30 to 45 in good health and CMV-seronegative. Each CDR3 is given with its conserved first and last residue. Each record gives: D gene, V gene, clone size, J gene, CDR3 protein, CDR3 DNA. A D gene is named only where the DNA matches it firmly. Some rows mark clone size as missing; the rest say once, few, many or name a class of expanded clone.

d_call: TRBD2; v_call: TRBV6-5; clone_size: -; j_call: TRBJ2-7; cdr3_aa: CASSYNPGGNEQYF; cdr3_nt: TGTGCCAGCAGTTACAACCCCGGGGGGAACGAGCAGTACTTC
d_call: TRBD1; v_call: TRBV27; clone_size: -; j_call: TRBJ1-2; cdr3_aa: CASSPLGTALYGYTF; cdr3_nt: TGTGCCAGCAGTCCGCTCGGGACAGCCCTTTATGGCTACACCTTC
d_call: -; v_call: TRBV14; clone_size: few; j_call: TRBJ2-2; cdr3_aa: CASSHPPRARSGGELFF; cdr3_nt: TGTGCCAGCAGCCACCCTCCCAGGGCTAGAAGTGGAGGGGAGCTGTTTTTT
d_call: TRBD1; v_call: TRBV2; clone_size: -; j_call: TRBJ1-1; cdr3_aa: CASRDRGPHTEAFF; cdr3_nt: TGTGCCAGCAGGGACAGGGGGCCCCACACTGAAGCTTTCTTT
d_call: TRBD1; v_call: TRBV6-6; clone_size: few; j_call: TRBJ2-7; cdr3_aa: CASRKGQGVNEQYF; cdr3_nt: TGTGCCAGCAGGAAGGGACAGGGGGTAAACGAGCAGTACTTC
d_call: -; v_call: TRBV5-4; clone_size: -; j_call: TRBJ2-6; cdr3_aa: CASSLDAGVSGANVLTF; cdr3_nt: TGTGCCAGCAGCTTGGACGCAGGGGTTAGTGGGGCCAACGTCCTGACTTTC
d_call: -; v_call: TRBV7-9; clone_size: -; j_call: TRBJ1-1; cdr3_aa: CASSLLSQGGTEAFF; cdr3_nt: TGTGCCAGCAGCTTATTAAGTCAGGGAGGCACTGAAGCTTTCTTT
d_call: -; v_call: TRBV11-3; clone_size: -; j_call: TRBJ1-1; cdr3_aa: CASSSETGEAFF; cdr3_nt: TGTGCCAGCAGCTCAGAGACAGGTGAAGCTTTCTTT
d_call: -; v_call: TRBV19; clone_size: -; j_call: TRBJ1-2; cdr3_aa: CASSWWQGDYGYTF; cdr3_nt: TGTGCCAGTAGTTGGTGGCAGGGTGACTATGGCTACACCTTC
d_call: -; v_call: TRBV7-9; clone_size: -; j_call: TRBJ1-4; cdr3_aa: CASSQQGEYEKLFF; cdr3_nt: TGTGCCAGCAGCCAACAGGGTGAATATGAAAAACTGTTTTTT
d_call: TRBD1; v_call: TRBV9; clone_size: -; j_call: TRBJ1-2; cdr3_aa: CASSVGDRGGYTF; cdr3_nt: TGTGCCAGCAGCGTCGGAGACAGGGGAGGCTACACCTTC
d_call: -; v_call: TRBV10-3; clone_size: -; j_call: TRBJ2-7; cdr3_aa: CAISESGGNEQYF; cdr3_nt: TGTGCCATCAGTGAGTCGGGGGGTAACGAGCAGTACTTC
d_call: -; v_call: TRBV27; clone_size: -; j_call: TRBJ2-1; cdr3_aa: CASSLAGTSYNEQFF; cdr3_nt: TGTGCCAGCAGTTTAGCGGGGACCTCCTACAATGAGCAGTTCTTC
d_call: -; v_call: TRBV5-6; clone_size: -; j_call: TRBJ1-3; cdr3_aa: CASSFFQGGNTIYF; cdr3_nt: TGTGCCAGCAGCTTTTTCCAGGGTGGAAACACCATATATTTT
d_call: -; v_call: TRBV2; clone_size: few; j_call: TRBJ1-1; cdr3_aa: CASSSPGTEAFF; cdr3_nt: TGTGCCAGCAGTTCGCCAGGCACTGAAGCTTTCTTT
d_call: TRBD2; v_call: TRBV27; clone_size: -; j_call: TRBJ2-3; cdr3_aa: CASSVRPGLAGGSSTDTQYF; cdr3_nt: TGTGCCAGCAGTGTACGACCGGGACTAGCGGGGGGATCTAGCACAGATACGCAGTATTTT
d_call: TRBD1; v_call: TRBV6-5; clone_size: -; j_call: TRBJ1-6; cdr3_aa: CASSLGQGFNSPLHF; cdr3_nt: TGTGCCAGCAGTCTGGGACAGGGGTTTAATTCACCCCTCCACTTT
d_call: TRBD1; v_call: TRBV14; clone_size: -; j_call: TRBJ1-1; cdr3_aa: CASSQVRGQGAFF; cdr3_nt: TGTGCCAGCAGCCAAGTTAGGGGACAGGGAGCTTTCTTT
d_call: -; v_call: TRBV9; clone_size: -; j_call: TRBJ2-1; cdr3_aa: CASSPPLGSSNEQFF; cdr3_nt: TGTGCCAGCAGCCCTCCCCTCGGTTCCTCCAATGAGCAGTTCTTC
d_call: TRBD1; v_call: TRBV4-1; clone_size: -; j_call: TRBJ2-1; cdr3_aa: CASSRPDRESGQFF; cdr3_nt: TGCGCCAGCAGTCGCCCCGACAGGGAGTCAGGGCAGTTCTTC
d_call: TRBD1; v_call: TRBV6-6; clone_size: -; j_call: TRBJ1-1; cdr3_aa: CASSYSLTGGDTEAFF; cdr3_nt: TGTGCCAGCAGTTACTCGCTCACAGGGGGTGACACTGAAGCTTTCTTT
d_call: -; v_call: TRBV9; clone_size: -; j_call: TRBJ2-2; cdr3_aa: CASSVTGSNTGELFF; cdr3_nt: TGTGCCAGCAGCGTTACAGGGTCGAACACCGGGGAGCTGTTTTTT
d_call: -; v_call: TRBV5-3; clone_size: -; j_call: TRBJ1-5; cdr3_aa: CARSLTYRVNQPQHF; cdr3_nt: TGTGCCAGAAGCTTGACATACAGGGTCAATCAGCCCCAGCATTTT
d_call: TRBD1; v_call: TRBV7-2; clone_size: -; j_call: TRBJ1-6; cdr3_aa: CASSLAGQGRSYNSPLHF; cdr3_nt: TGTGCCAGCAGCTTAGCCGGACAGGGAAGATCCTATAATTCACCCCTCCACTTT
d_call: -; v_call: TRBV7-9; clone_size: few; j_call: TRBJ2-2; cdr3_aa: CASSPGSNTGELFF; cdr3_nt: TGTGCCAGCAGTCCGGGGTCGAACACCGGGGAGCTGTTTTTT